The T cell receptor (beta chain) under discussion was sequenced for a study of T cell responses to AZD1222 COVID-19 vaccine. Whole-study findings and limits: At study baseline, merely several AZD1222 recipients were seropositive. The donor cohort was predominantly white British with a female majority, and clonal diversity may have been underestimated.

Points on this clone: What it recognizes is unknown.

Profiled with immunoSEQ multiplex PCR; TCRdb holds only in-frame clones, not every one. The sample shows roughly 180,000 clones, approximately 89% of them seen only once. V was clipped by 4 bases and J by 3 bases; unmatched bases: 10. Germline assignment: CDR1 SGHAT and CDR2 FQNNGV. This CDR3 contains 17 residues. The genes are TRBV11-2 and TRBJ2-3, with 10 bases lining up with TRBD2. This clonotype originated in an adult who received the AZD1222 COVID-19 vaccine. Specimen: peripheral blood, collected 28 days after the second AZD1222 dose. Here the CDR3 DNA reads TGTGCCAGCAGCTCCGCTCTCGCTAGCGGGAGAACAGATACGCAGTATTTT. It is translated as CASSSALASGRTDTQYF.